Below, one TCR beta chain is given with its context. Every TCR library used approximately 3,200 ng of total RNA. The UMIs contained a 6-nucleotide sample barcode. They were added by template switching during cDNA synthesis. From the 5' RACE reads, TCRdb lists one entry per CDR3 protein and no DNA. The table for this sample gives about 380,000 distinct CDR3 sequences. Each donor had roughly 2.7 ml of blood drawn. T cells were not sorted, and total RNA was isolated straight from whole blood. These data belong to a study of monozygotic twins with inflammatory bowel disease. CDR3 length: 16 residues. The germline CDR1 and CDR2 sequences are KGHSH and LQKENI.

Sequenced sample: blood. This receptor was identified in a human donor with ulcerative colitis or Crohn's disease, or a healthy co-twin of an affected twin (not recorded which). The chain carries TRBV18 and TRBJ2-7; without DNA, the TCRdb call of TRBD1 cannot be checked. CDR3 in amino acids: CASSPQGDRGTYEQYF.